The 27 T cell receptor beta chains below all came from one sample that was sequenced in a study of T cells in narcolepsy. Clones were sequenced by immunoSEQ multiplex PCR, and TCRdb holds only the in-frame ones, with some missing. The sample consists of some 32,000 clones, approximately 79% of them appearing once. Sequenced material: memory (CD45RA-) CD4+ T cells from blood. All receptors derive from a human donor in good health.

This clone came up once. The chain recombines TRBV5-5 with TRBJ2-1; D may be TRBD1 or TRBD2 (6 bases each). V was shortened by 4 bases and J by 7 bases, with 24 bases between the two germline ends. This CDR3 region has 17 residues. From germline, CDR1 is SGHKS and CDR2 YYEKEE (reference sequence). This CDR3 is CASSRGSAGLGQNEQFF. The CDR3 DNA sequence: TGTGCCAGCAGCAGGGGGAGTGCGGGATTAGGTCAAAATGAGCAGTTCTTC.

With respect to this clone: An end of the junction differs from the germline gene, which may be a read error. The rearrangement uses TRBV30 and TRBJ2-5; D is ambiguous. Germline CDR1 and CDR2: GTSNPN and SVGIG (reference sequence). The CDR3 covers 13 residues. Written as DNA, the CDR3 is TGTGCCTATCGAGGACCTCTCCAAGAGATCCAGTACTTC. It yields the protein CAYRGPLQEIQYF.

The CDR3: CASSVWQTNTGELFF. In DNA form, the CDR3 reads TGTGCCAGCAGCGTTTGGCAGACGAACACCGGGGAGCTGTTTTTT. This rearrangement joins TRBV9 to TRBJ2-2; D call uncertain. The CDR3 spans 15 residues. Per germline, CDR1 SGDLS and CDR2 YYNGEE. Trimming removed 2 bases at V and 0 bases at J, with 8 bases between.

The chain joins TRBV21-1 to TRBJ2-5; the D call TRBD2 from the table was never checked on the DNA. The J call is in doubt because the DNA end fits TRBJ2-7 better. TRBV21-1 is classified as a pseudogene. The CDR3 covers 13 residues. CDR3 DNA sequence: TGTGCCAGCAGCAAAGGGTCGGTCCACGAGCAGTACTTC. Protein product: CASSKGSVHEQYF.

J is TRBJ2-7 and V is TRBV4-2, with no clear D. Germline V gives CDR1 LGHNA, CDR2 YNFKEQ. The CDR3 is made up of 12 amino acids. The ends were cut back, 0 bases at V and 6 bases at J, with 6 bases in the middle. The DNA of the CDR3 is TGTGCCAGCAGCCAAGATTATCGCGAGCAGTACTTC. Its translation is CASSQDYREQYF.

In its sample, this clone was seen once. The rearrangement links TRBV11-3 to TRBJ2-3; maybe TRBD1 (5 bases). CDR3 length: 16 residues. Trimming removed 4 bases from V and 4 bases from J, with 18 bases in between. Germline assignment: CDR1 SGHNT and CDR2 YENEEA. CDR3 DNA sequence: TGTGCCAGCAGCTACACGACCAGGGCGGTGTCAGATACGCAGTATTTT. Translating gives CASSYTTRAVSDTQYF.

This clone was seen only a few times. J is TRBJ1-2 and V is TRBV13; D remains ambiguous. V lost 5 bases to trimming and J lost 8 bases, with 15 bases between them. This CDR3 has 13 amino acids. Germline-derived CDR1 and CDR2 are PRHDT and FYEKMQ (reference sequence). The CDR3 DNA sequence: TGTGCCAGCAGCCCCCGCGGACTTGTGGGCTACACCTTC. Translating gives CASSPRGLVGYTF.

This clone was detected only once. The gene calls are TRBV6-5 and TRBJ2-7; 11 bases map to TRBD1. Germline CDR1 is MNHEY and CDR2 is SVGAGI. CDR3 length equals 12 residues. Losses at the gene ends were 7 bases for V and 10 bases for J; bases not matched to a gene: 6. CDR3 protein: CASTSRTGGQYF. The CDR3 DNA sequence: TGTGCCAGCACGTCCCGGACAGGGGGCCAGTACTTC.

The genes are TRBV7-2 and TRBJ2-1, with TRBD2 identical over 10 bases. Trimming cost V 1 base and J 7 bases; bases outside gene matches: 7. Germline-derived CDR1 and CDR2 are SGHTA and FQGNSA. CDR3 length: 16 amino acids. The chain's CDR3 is CASSLVVLAGRNEQFF. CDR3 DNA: TGTGCCAGCAGCTTAGTGGTACTAGCGGGGCGAAATGAGCAGTTCTTC.

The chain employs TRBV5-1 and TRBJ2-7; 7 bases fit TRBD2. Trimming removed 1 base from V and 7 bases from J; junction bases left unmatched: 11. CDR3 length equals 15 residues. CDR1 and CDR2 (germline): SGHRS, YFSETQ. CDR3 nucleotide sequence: TGCGCCAGCAGCTTGCGGGGGGATGCCTTCGGGGAGCAGTACTTC. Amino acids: CASSLRGDAFGEQYF.

The CDR3 DNA sequence: TGTGCCTGGAAGATAGGGGGTAACTATGGCTACACCTTC. It encodes CAWKIGGNYGYTF. The chain is built from TRBV30 and TRBJ1-2, with a tentative D call TRBD1 (6 bases). The germline CDR1 and CDR2 sequences are GTSNPN and SVGIG (reference sequence). The V and J ends lost 4 bases and 1 base respectively, with 10 bases between them. The CDR3 has 13 residues. The full variable domain, rest sourced from reference TRBV30 and TRBJ1-2, is SQTIHQWPATLVQPVGSPLSLECTVEGTSNPNLYWYRQAAGRGLQLLFYSVGIGQISSEVPQNLSASRPQDRQFILSSKKLLLSDSGFYLCAWKIGGNYGYTFGSGTRLTVV.

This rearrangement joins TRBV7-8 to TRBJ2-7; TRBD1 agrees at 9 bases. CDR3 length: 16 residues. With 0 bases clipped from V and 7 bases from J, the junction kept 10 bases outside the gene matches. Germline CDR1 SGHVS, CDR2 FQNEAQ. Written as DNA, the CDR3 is TGTGCCAGCAGCTTAGCGTCCGGGACAGGGTTCGTTGAGCAGTACTTC. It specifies CASSLASGTGFVEQYF.

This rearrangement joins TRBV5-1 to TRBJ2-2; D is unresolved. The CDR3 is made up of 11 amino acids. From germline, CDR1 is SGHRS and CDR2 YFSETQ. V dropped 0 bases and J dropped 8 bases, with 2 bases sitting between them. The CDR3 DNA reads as TGCGCCAGCAGCTTGGCTGGGGAGCTGTTTTTT. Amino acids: CASSLAGELFF.

In nucleotides, the CDR3 is TGTGCCAGCAGTCGGGAATTGAACACTGAAGCTTTCTTT. It encodes CASSRELNTEAFF. The chain joins TRBV6-1 to TRBJ1-1; D is unresolved. CDR3 size: 13 residues. V was shortened by 5 bases and J by 0 bases, with 7 bases between the two germline ends. Germline V gives CDR1 MNHNS, CDR2 SASEGT.

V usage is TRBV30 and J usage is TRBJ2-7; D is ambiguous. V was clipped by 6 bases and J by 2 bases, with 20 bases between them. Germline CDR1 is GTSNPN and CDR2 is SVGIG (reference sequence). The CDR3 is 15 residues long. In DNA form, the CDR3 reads TGTGCCTGCGTCGGGCTGGGGTCATTGACCTACGAGCAGTACTTC. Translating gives CACVGLGSLTYEQYF.

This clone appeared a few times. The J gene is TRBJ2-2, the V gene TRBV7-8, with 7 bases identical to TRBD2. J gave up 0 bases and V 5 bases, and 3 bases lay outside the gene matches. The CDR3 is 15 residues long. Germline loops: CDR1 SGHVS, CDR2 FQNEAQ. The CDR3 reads CASSKGLANTGELFF. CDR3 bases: TGTGCCAGCAGCAAAGGACTAGCGAACACCGGGGAGCTGTTTTTT.

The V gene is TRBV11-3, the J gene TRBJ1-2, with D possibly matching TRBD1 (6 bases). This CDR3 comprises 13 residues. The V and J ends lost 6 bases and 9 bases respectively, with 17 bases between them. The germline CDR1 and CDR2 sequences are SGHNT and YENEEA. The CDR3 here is CASRRSGASSYTF. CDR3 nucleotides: TGTGCCAGCAGACGATCGGGGGCGTCGAGCTACACCTTC.

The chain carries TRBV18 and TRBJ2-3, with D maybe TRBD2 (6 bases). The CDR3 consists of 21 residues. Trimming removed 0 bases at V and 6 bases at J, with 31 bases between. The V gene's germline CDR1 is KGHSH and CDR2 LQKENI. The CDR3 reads CASSPPVGPEGTISPSDTQYF. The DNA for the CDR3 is TGTGCCAGCTCACCACCGGTCGGACCGGAGGGCACCATCTCCCCCTCCGATACGCAGTATTTT.

The CDR3 DNA reads TGTGCCAGCTCACCTATTTTGGGGGCCGGGACAGGGAACACTGAAGCTTTCTTT. It specifies CASSPILGAGTGNTEAFF. The chain combines TRBV18 with TRBJ1-1, with 8 bases aligning to TRBD1. Germline V lookup: CDR1 KGHSH, CDR2 LQKENI. The CDR3 runs to 18 residues. V trimming: 3 bases; J trimming: 1 base; junction bases outside the gene matches: 13. Supplemented by reference TRBV18 and TRBJ1-1, the full variable domain reads NAGVMQNPRHLVRRRGQEARLRCSPMKGHSHVYWYRQLPEEGLKFMVYLQKENIIDESGMPKERFSAEFPKEGPSILRIQQVVRGDSAAYFCASSPILGAGTGNTEAFFGQGTRLTVV.

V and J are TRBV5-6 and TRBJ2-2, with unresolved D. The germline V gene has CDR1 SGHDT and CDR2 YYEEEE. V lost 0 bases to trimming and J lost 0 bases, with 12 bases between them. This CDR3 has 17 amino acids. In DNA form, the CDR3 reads TGTGCCAGCAGCTTGGGTGTCAGGCTAGCGAACACCGGGGAGCTGTTTTTT. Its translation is CASSLGVRLANTGELFF.

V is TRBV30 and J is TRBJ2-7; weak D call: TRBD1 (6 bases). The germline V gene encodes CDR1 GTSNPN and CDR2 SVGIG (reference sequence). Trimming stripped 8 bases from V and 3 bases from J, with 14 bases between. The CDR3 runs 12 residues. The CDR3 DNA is TGTGCCCAACAGGGTCGGAGCTACGAGCAGTACTTC. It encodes CAQQGRSYEQYF.

The CDR3 DNA sequence: TGCAGCGTTGGGGACACTTACTACGAGCAGTACTTC. Its translation: CSVGDTYYEQYF. This sequence joins TRBV29-1 and TRBJ2-7, with D perhaps matching TRBD1 (6 bases). The CDR3 extends over 12 amino acids. V gave up 4 bases and J gave up 3 bases, with 10 bases separating them. The germline V gene has CDR1 SQVTM and CDR2 ANQGSEA.

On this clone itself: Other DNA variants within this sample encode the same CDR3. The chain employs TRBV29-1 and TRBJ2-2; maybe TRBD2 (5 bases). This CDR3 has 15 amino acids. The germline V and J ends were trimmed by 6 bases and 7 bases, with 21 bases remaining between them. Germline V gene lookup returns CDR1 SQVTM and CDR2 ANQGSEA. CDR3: CSVGRAEQSLGELFF. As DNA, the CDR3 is TGCAGCGTGGGCAGAGCGGAGCAGAGCCTCGGGGAGCTGTTTTTT.

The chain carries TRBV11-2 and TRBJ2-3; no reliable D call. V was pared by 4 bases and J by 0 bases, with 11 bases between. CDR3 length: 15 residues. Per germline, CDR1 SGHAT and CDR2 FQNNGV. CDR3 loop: CASSSPRISTDTQYF. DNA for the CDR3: TGTGCCAGCAGCTCGCCGAGGATTAGCACAGATACGCAGTATTTT.

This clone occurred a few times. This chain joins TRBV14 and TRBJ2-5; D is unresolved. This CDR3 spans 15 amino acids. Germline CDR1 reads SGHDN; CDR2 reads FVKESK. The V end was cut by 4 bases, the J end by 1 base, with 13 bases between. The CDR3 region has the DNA TGTGCCAGCAGCCCCTGGACGAAATCCCAAGAGACCCAGTACTTC. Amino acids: CASSPWTKSQETQYF.

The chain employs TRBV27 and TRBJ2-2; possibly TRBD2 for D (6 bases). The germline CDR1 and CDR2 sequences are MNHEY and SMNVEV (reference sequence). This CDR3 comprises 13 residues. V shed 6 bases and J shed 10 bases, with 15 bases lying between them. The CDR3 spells CASSSPGGAELFF. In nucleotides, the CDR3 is TGTGCCAGCAGCTCACCTGGCGGGGCGGAGCTGTTTTTT.

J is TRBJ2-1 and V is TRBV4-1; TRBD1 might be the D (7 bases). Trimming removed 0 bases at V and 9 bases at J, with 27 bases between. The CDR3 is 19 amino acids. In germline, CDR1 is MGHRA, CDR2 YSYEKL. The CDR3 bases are TGCGCCAGCAGCCAAGATCACGGGGGACAGTATGTCAGTAAGGCTGAGCAGTTCTTC. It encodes CASSQDHGGQYVSKAEQFF.